The source of this T cell receptor (beta chain) is a study of a mutant IDH1 vaccine in newly diagnosed glioma. Study-level information: Earlier treatment was radiotherapy, temozolomide, or both, with most getting both.

The CDR3 is made up of 13 amino acids. Trimming cost V 5 bases and J 9 bases; bases outside gene matches: 5. The germline gives CDR1 SGHVS, CDR2 FQNEAQ. The time point here: week 11, during vaccination. Vaccination used 300 ug of mutant IDH1 20-mer peptide per dose, with topical imiquimod. Profiling relied on immunoSEQ multiplex PCR, and the TCRdb table lists in-frame clones only, not all of them. The table lists more than 55,000 clones, under 90% of them singletons. Remarks on this clone: As yet, its antigen is unknown.

The sample was PBMCs, taken from a glioma patient whose treatment included an IDH1 peptide vaccine. The chain uses TRBV7-8 and TRBJ1-5; 9 positions agree with TRBD1. This receptor was identified in a man aged 30 to 45 with glioma. The CDR3 DNA is TGTGCCAGCAGCCTTCGACAGGGGGTGCCCCAGCATTTT. Protein: CASSLRQGVPQHF.